One sample yielded the 4 T cell receptor beta chains listed below, sequenced in a study of identical twins. TCRdb ran MiXCR on the 5' RACE reads and lists one entry per CDR3 protein. The sample contains 450,000 or so distinct CDR3 sequences, more than 20% of which appear only once. This same sample was also part of a study on T cells expressing NK-cell markers.

The sequencing input was CD4+ T cells sorted from blood. The receptors shown here come from a young woman in good health.

In this sample, this clonotype turned up a few times. J is TRBJ2-7 and V is TRBV5-1; 9 nucleotides match TRBD2. This CDR3 region has 14 residues. Germline V gives CDR1 SGHRS, CDR2 YFSETQ. The trim removed 8 bases at V and 2 bases at J, leaving 8 bases unmatched. The DNA for the CDR3 is TGCGCCAGTCTGAAGCGGGGGGCTCCCTACGAGCAGTACTTC. Translated, it gives CASLKRGAPYEQYF.

V and J are TRBV2 and TRBJ1-1; no reliable D call. This CDR3 is built from 12 residues. The V gene lost 1 base and the J gene lost 0 bases, with 0 bases spanning the gap. Germline V gene sequence: CDR1 SNHLY, CDR2 FYNNEI. CDR3 DNA sequence: TGTGCCAGCAGTGAAGTGAACACTGAAGCTTTCTTT. Protein: CASSEVNTEAFF. The full variable domain, rest sourced from reference TRBV2 and TRBJ1-1, is EPEVTQTPSHQVTQMGQEVILRCVPISNHLYFYWYRQILGQKVEFLVSFYNNEISEKSEIFDDQFSVERPDGSNFTLKIRSTKLEDSAMYFCASSEVNTEAFFGQGTRLTVV.

In this sample, this clonotype turned up a few times. This chain joins TRBV14 and TRBJ2-2, with D perhaps being TRBD1 or TRBD2 (5 bases each). This CDR3 comprises 15 residues. Trimming cost V 5 bases and J 6 bases, with 16 bases left between them. Germline V gene data show CDR1 as SGHDN and CDR2 as FVKESK. The CDR3 DNA sequence: TGTGCCAGCAGCTCCCAGGGACGGGGTCCCGGGGAGCTGTTTTTT. As protein: CASSSQGRGPGELFF.

The chain uses TRBV6-5 and TRBJ1-2; D might be TRBD1 (5 bases). The V end lost 7 bases, the J end lost 9 bases, and 15 bases lay between the germline ends. The CDR3 runs 12 residues. Per germline, CDR1 MNHEY and CDR2 SVGAGI. CDR3 bases: TGTGCCAGCACCACATGGGGGGTGAGCTACACCTTC. This sequence encodes CASTTWGVSYTF.